Detailed here is one T cell receptor beta chain. The antigen this receptor binds is unknown. One base away there is no much larger clone; base qualities are not given. These data belong to a study of PD-1 blockade in classical Hodgkin lymphoma (dated by TCRdb to 2019 to 2021). Concerning the study at large: Nivolumab dosing was 3 mg/kg intravenously every 2 weeks, continuing until either disease progression or unacceptable toxicity. A peripheral blood immune signature of response to PD-1 blockade in classical Hodgkin lymphoma was defined using TCR beta sequencing and CyTOF. The study at large found these results: A significant rise by C4D1 was seen in CD4+ but not CD8+ TCR diversity (p=0.0027 vs p=0.16), with the rise being most apparent in complete responders (p=0.02). Patients starting nivolumab less than 1 year after ASCT had lower diversity and were excluded from later analyses to avoid confounding by immune reconstitution. The study covered only a single clinical trial cohort, and the causes of the repertoire differences, possibly disease activity or prior therapy, were still not defined. Newly diagnosed patients were reported to have lower baseline TCR diversity than healthy donors, and relapsed/refractory patients were reported to have lower baseline TCR diversity still. Trial patients achieving complete response had baseline diversity similar to newly diagnosed patients, whereas partial responders and progressors had significantly lower diversity.

Per the publication, the time point label means: cycle 1 day 1 (C1D1), immediately before nivolumab initiation. Every trial patient had relapsed after autologous stem cell transplantation, and cohorts A, B and C differed in prior brentuximab vedotin exposure. The trial cohort included fewer than 60 patients with relapsed/refractory classical Hodgkin lymphoma, and each patient had a best overall response of complete response, partial response or progressive disease. Single-agent nivolumab was administered to trial patients in the multi-cohort phase II CheckMate 205 trial. An independent review committee assessed best overall response by applying the 2007 International Working Group response criteria. PBMCs from the trial were collected at three points: immediately before nivolumab initiation (C1D1), and during therapy at cycle 2 day 1 and cycle 4 day 1. Peripheral blood was collected in 8 mL Vacutainer Cell Preparation Tubes, from which PBMCs were isolated by centrifugation and then cryopreserved.

Here V drops 5 bases and J drops 4 bases, and the junction holds 12 bases not matched to any gene. The CDR3 numbers 17 residues from cysteine through phenylalanine. Just the 51-base CDR3 DNA is kept, in frame starting at base 1. In the germline V gene, CDR1 corresponds to LGHNT and CDR2 to FRNRAP. The Qiagen DNeasy kit was used to extract genomic DNA from unsorted PBMCs and from the negatively selected CD4+ and CD8+ fractions. TCR beta CDR3 regions were amplified by immunoSEQ multiplex PCR using primers annealing to V and J segments. A synthetic immune receptor repertoire was used to minimize amplification bias, and any remaining bias was removed computationally after sequencing. The original methods were these. Custom Python scripts were used to quantify repertoire diversity as the Shannon entropy index. Unsorted, CD4+ and CD8+ repertoires were analyzed separately, except in combined analyses where CD4+ and CD8+ sequences were merged in silico. Clonal expansion was defined as at least a 2-fold frequency increase after treatment relative to C1D1, with a pseudocount of 0.5 for undetected baseline clones. Singleton clones were defined as clones with 0 or 1 copy at C1D1, and non-singleton clones were defined as clones with 2 or more copies. By matching protein sequences in sorted samples from the same patient, clones expanded in unsorted samples were annotated as CD4+, CD8+ or unknown. Wilcoxon tests on paired samples were used to test diversity changes from C1D1 to C4D1. The clones in this table, taken by TCRdb from immuneACCESS, are in-frame only. Not every clone is retained; where verified, under half of the shortfall comes from an unresolved V gene, and the cause of the rest is unknown. That table gives V, J and clone size, and the DNA gave D and trimming. Counted in this sample were some 96,000 clones; over 80% of them appeared once. The ten largest clones add up to 10% to 15% of the sample.

Source: peripheral blood mononuclear cells (PBMCs), taken at baseline. The rearrangement combines TRBV12-5 with TRBJ2-2, and 8 junctional nucleotides match TRBD1. The TCR was taken from a human donor with classical Hodgkin lymphoma. The nucleotides are TGTGCTAGTGGTCCCACCCCAGGGGGCGCGGGCACCGGGGAGCTGTTTTTT. This sequence encodes CASGPTPGGAGTGELFF.